These 8 T cell receptor beta chains were sequenced from one sample in a study of blood T cell repertoires in COVID-19. Sequenced by immunoSEQ multiplex PCR; TCRdb stores in-frame clones only, minus some. The sample has approximately 180,000 clones; about 85% are singletons. The sequenced material came from peripheral blood. The receptor set was obtained from a woman older than 75 with acute or convalescent COVID-19.

The V and J genes are TRBV5-4 and TRBJ1-1, with D tentatively TRBD1 (5 bases). Germline lookup yields CDR1 SGHNT and CDR2 YYREEE (reference sequence). The V end was cut by 0 bases, the J end by 2 bases, with 11 bases between. CDR3 size: 15 residues. CDR3 in amino acids: CASSLDVQGNTEAFF. In DNA form, the CDR3 reads TGTGCCAGCAGCTTGGACGTCCAGGGCAACACTGAAGCTTTCTTT.

The rearrangement uses TRBV5-6 and TRBJ1-1; D remains ambiguous. Germline CDR1 SGHDT, CDR2 YYEEEE. The CDR3 loop spans 14 amino acids. V was cut by 5 bases and J by 1 base, with 12 bases left in between. CDR3 sequence reads: CASRRSGANTEAFF. The CDR3 coding sequence is TGTGCCAGCAGAAGATCAGGTGCGAACACTGAAGCTTTCTTT.

This clone was counted a few times. V usage is TRBV6-2 or TRBV6-3 and J usage is TRBJ1-5; D is unresolved. This CDR3 contains 12 residues. Germline values: CDR1 MNHEY, CDR2 SVGEGT. V was clipped by 4 bases and J by 2 bases, with 3 bases between them. CDR3 in DNA: TGTGCCAGCAGTTCTCGCAATCAGCCCCAGCATTTT. It codes for CASSSRNQPQHF.

The chain couples TRBV5-1 to TRBJ2-5; TRBD1 matches at 7 bases. Germline CDR1 is SGHRS and CDR2 is YFSETQ. The CDR3 spans 14 residues. The V and J ends lost 4 bases and 0 bases, in that order; junction bases with no gene match: 3. The CDR3 nucleotides read TGCGCCAGCAGCCTACAGGGGAACCAAGAGACCCAGTACTTC. As protein: CASSLQGNQETQYF.

The chain couples TRBV5-4 to TRBJ2-3; maybe TRBD1 (6 bases). Trimming pared 0 bases from V and 4 bases from J, leaving 12 bases between. Germline-derived CDR1 and CDR2 are SGHNT and YYREEE (reference sequence). This CDR3 is 15 amino acids long. CDR3 DNA sequence: TGTGCCAGCAGCTTGGTAACCGCAGGGGCAGATACGCAGTATTTT. Translated: CASSLVTAGADTQYF.

The rearrangement links TRBV7-9 to TRBJ1-2; no firm D call. The germline V gene encodes CDR1 SEHNR and CDR2 FQNEAQ (reference sequence). This CDR3 is 12 amino acids long. Trimming stripped 5 bases from V and 5 bases from J, with 9 bases between. CDR3 in DNA: TGTGCCAGCAGCCCAACTACGTATGGCTACACCTTC. Its translation: CASSPTTYGYTF.

The chain joins TRBV2 to TRBJ1-1, with 8 positions matching TRBD1. Germline values: CDR1 SNHLY, CDR2 FYNNEI. J gave up 4 bases and V 6 bases, and 4 bases lay outside the gene matches. The CDR3 extends over 13 amino acids. Here the CDR3 DNA reads TGTGCCAGCAGCCAGGGGGCGGCCACTGAAGCTTTCTTT. Its translation is CASSQGAATEAFF. Complete variable domain (other parts from reference TRBV2 and TRBJ1-1): EPEVTQTPSHQVTQMGQEVILRCVPISNHLYFYWYRQILGQKVEFLVSFYNNEISEKSEIFDDQFSVERPDGSNFTLKIRSTKLEDSAMYFCASSQGAATEAFFGQGTRLTVV.

This chain joins TRBV30 and TRBJ1-5; 9 nucleotides agree with TRBD1. The CDR3 spans 13 residues. V lost 5 bases and J lost 4; bases outside the gene matches: 3. Germline CDR1 and CDR2: GTSNPN and SVGIG (reference sequence). This CDR3 reads CAWGDRVNQPQHF. CDR3 nucleotides: TGTGCCTGGGGGGACAGGGTTAATCAGCCCCAGCATTTT.